Below, 27 T cell receptor beta chains from the same sample are listed, as sequenced in a study of blood T cell repertoires in COVID-19. Here immunoSEQ multiplex PCR was the method, and the copy in TCRdb shows in-frame clones only, minus some. Here the sample spans a few hundred thousand clones, around 87% being singletons. What was sequenced was peripheral blood. The receptors come from a woman aged 60 to 75 with COVID-19, enrolled during active disease.

The rearrangement uses TRBV19 and TRBJ2-2; 10 bases line up with TRBD1. J was trimmed by 4 bases and V by 4 bases; bases with no gene match: 6. The length of the CDR3 is 16 residues. CDR1 is LNHDA and CDR2 is SQIVND in the germline V gene (reference sequence). The CDR3 is CASSKRGQGSTGELFF. Written as DNA, the CDR3 is TGTGCCAGTAGTAAAAGGGGACAGGGGAGCACCGGGGAGCTGTTTTTT.

The CDR3 DNA reads TGTGCCAGCTCCCCTAGACAGGGGGCGACAGAGACCCAGTACTTC. Amino acid sequence: CASSPRQGATETQYF. This chain connects TRBV18 to TRBJ2-5; TRBD1 matches 10 bases. The CDR3 is 15 residues long. The J segment lost 4 bases and the V segment lost 6 bases, leaving 8 bases of the junction unmatched. CDR1 and CDR2 (germline): KGHSH, LQKENI.

The rearrangement uses TRBV5-1 and TRBJ1-1; 7 bases agree with TRBD1. CDR1 and CDR2 from the germline V gene are SGHRS and YFSETQ. The CDR3 runs to 15 residues. Trimming removed 4 bases from V and 4 bases from J; junction bases left unmatched: 10. CDR3 nucleotide sequence: TGCGCCAGCAGCATTACAGGGGTGGTGGGCACTGAAGCTTTCTTT. As protein: CASSITGVVGTEAFF.

The chain joins TRBV5-1 to TRBJ1-1, with D unclear. Trimming removed 1 base from V and 1 base from J, with 8 bases in between. CDR1 and CDR2 from the germline V gene are SGHRS and YFSETQ. The CDR3 covers 14 residues. The chain's CDR3 is CASSLSSPNTEAFF. DNA for the CDR3: TGCGCCAGCAGCTTGTCCTCCCCGAACACTGAAGCTTTCTTT.

The chain recombines TRBV7-2 with TRBJ2-1, with D possibly being TRBD1 (6 bases). This CDR3 has 15 amino acids. V lost 1 base and J 4 bases, leaving 11 bases between the germline ends. Germline V CDR1 and CDR2: SGHTA, FQGNSA. Here the CDR3 DNA reads TGTGCCAGCAGCTTAGGGGGGCAGGAGTACAATGAGCAGTTCTTC. Protein: CASSLGGQEYNEQFF.

The chain recombines TRBV2 with TRBJ2-7; D might be TRBD2 (5 bases). The V end lost 4 bases, the J end lost 4 bases, and 17 bases lay between the germline ends. Germline CDR1 is SNHLY and CDR2 is FYNNEI. The CDR3 consists of 15 residues. CDR3 nucleotides: TGTGCCAGCAGTGTATCTCTTTCGGGGAGATACGAGCAGTACTTC. Protein sequence: CASSVSLSGRYEQYF.

The chain couples TRBV7-2 to TRBJ2-5; 10 bases line up with TRBD2. V shed 1 base, J shed 5 bases, and the junction held 10 bases outside the gene matches. The CDR3 is made up of 17 amino acids. Germline lookup yields CDR1 SGHTA and CDR2 FQGNSA. The CDR3 bases are TGTGCCAGCAGCTTAGTTCCTCCCACACTAGCGGGGGAGACCCAGTACTTC. As protein: CASSLVPPTLAGETQYF.

The V call is TRBV5-6, the J call TRBJ2-7; D call uncertain. Germline V gene sequence: CDR1 SGHDT, CDR2 YYEEEE. The CDR3 has 12 residues. V lost 3 bases and J 6 bases, leaving 10 bases between the germline ends. CDR3 protein: CASSYSSSEQYF. CDR3 sequence (DNA): TGTGCCAGCAGCTACTCTTCGTCCGAGCAGTACTTC.

The rearrangement joins TRBV5-6 to TRBJ1-2, with D perhaps matching TRBD1 (6 bases). Trimming took 4 bases from V and 4 from J, leaving 17 bases between them. Germline CDR1 SGHDT, CDR2 YYEEEE. This CDR3 comprises 15 residues. The CDR3 DNA reads TGTGCCAGCAGCCGAGACAGGTATTTCAGCTATGGCTACACCTTC. This codes for CASSRDRYFSYGYTF.

The J gene is TRBJ1-2, the V gene TRBV5-1; 8 positions agree with TRBD1. The junction had 12 bases not matched to a gene; V was cut back by 0 bases and J by 8 bases. The germline CDR1 and CDR2 sequences are SGHRS and YFSETQ. This CDR3 has 16 residues. Written as DNA, the CDR3 is TGCGCCAGCAGCTTGGAACCTGGCCAGGGGGCAATAGGCTACACCTTC. Translating it yields CASSLEPGQGAIGYTF.

The chain couples TRBV19 to TRBJ1-6, with 9 bases fitting TRBD1. The ends lost 7 bases at V and 9 bases at J; junction bases unmatched: 10. This CDR3 is 15 amino acids long. Germline V lookup: CDR1 LNHDA, CDR2 SQIVND (reference sequence). The CDR3 region has the DNA TGTGCCAGTACTGGGACACAGGGGGCAATTTCACCCCTCCACTTT. It encodes CASTGTQGAISPLHF.

The chain carries TRBV5-1 and TRBJ1-6; 8 bases are shared with TRBD1. The CDR3 totals 15 residues. J lost 7 bases, V lost 4 bases, and 7 bases had no gene match. The germline V gene encodes CDR1 SGHRS and CDR2 YFSETQ. The CDR3 protein is CASSPGTGGNSPLHF. CDR3 sequence (DNA): TGCGCCAGCAGCCCAGGGACAGGCGGCAATTCACCCCTCCACTTT.

J is TRBJ2-3 and V is TRBV20-1; 7 bases map to TRBD2. The CDR3 totals 19 residues. V shed 3 bases and J 3 bases; nucleotides not matched to a gene: 21. Germline-derived CDR1 and CDR2 are DFQATT and SNEGSKA (reference sequence). DNA for the CDR3: TGCAGTGCTAGTTCCTTTAGAGGGGCAAGCAAGCGGGGAACAGATACGCAGTATTTT. Encoded protein: CSASSFRGASKRGTDTQYF.

The rearrangement links TRBV5-1 to TRBJ2-7; D uncertain. Trimming pared 0 bases from V and 3 bases from J, leaving 4 bases between. Germline V gene data show CDR1 as SGHRS and CDR2 as YFSETQ. There are 12 residues in the CDR3. The CDR3 DNA sequence: TGCGCCAGCAGCTTGGATCTCTACGAGCAGTACTTC. This gives the protein CASSLDLYEQYF.

V and J are TRBV10-3 and TRBJ1-4, with D perhaps matching TRBD1 (5 bases). With 4 bases removed from V and 0 bases from J, the gap between germline ends came to 6 bases. CDR1 ENHRY and CDR2 SYGVKD come from the germline V gene. The CDR3 is made up of 14 amino acids. The CDR3 region has the DNA TGTGCCATCAGTGCAGGGTCAACTAATGAAAAACTGTTTTTT. Protein product: CAISAGSTNEKLFF.

V gene TRBV5-1 combines with J gene TRBJ1-5; D ambiguous. Germline V gene data show CDR1 as SGHRS and CDR2 as YFSETQ. Trimming pared 0 bases from V and 8 bases from J, leaving 9 bases between. CDR3 length: 13 amino acids. The CDR3, as DNA: TGCGCCAGCAGCTTGGGTGGAGGGAAGCCCCAGCATTTT. Protein sequence: CASSLGGGKPQHF.

The J gene is TRBJ1-5, the V gene TRBV6-2 or TRBV6-3; 11 bases line up with TRBD1. The CDR3 is 19 residues long. Germline CDR1 and CDR2: MNHEY and SVGEGT. V lost 5 bases and J lost 0; bases outside the gene matches: 12. CDR3 nucleotides: TGTGCCAGCAGTGTGGACAGGGGGCAAGGGGGATATAGCAATCAGCCCCAGCATTTT. It translates to CASSVDRGQGGYSNQPQHF.

The chain has TRBV6-9 and TRBJ1-2, with 8 bases lining up with TRBD1. After removal of 10 bases from V and 9 bases from J, the junction contained 10 bases not matched to a gene. The germline CDR1 and CDR2 sequences are MNHGY and SVAAGI. The CDR3 consists of 12 residues. For the CDR3, the DNA is TGTGCCAAGCCCCGGACAGGGTCTCGCTACACCTTC. This sequence encodes CAKPRTGSRYTF.

The CDR3 DNA reads TGTGCCAGCAGTTACTCATTCCCCCGGACTAATGAAAAACTGTTTTTT. It yields the protein CASSYSFPRTNEKLFF. J is TRBJ1-4 and V is TRBV6-5; D not certain. There are 16 residues in the CDR3. Germline CDR1 MNHEY, CDR2 SVGAGI. The ends were cut back, 0 bases at V and 2 bases at J, with 10 bases in the middle.

The chain has TRBV11-2 and TRBJ2-7; TRBD1 matches at 7 bases. CDR3 size: 15 residues. Germline V gives CDR1 SGHAT, CDR2 FQNNGV. V lost 5 bases and J lost 2; bases outside the gene matches: 9. The CDR3 loop is CASSPNPGTAYEQYF. The CDR3 DNA reads as TGTGCCAGCAGCCCCAATCCCGGGACAGCCTACGAGCAGTACTTC.

The V gene is TRBV5-1, the J gene TRBJ2-5; a weak D match, TRBD2 (5 bases). CDR3 length: 16 amino acids. V lost 4 bases and J 0 bases, leaving 16 bases between the germline ends. The germline V gene encodes CDR1 SGHRS and CDR2 YFSETQ. Here the CDR3 reads CASSPSGRADQETQYF. As DNA, the CDR3 is TGCGCCAGCAGCCCCTCCGGGCGGGCGGACCAAGAGACCCAGTACTTC.

This chain joins TRBV6-5 and TRBJ1-5, with D tentatively TRBD1 (6 bases). The CDR3 runs 14 residues. V was trimmed by 3 bases and J by 5 bases, leaving 11 bases between them. Germline CDR1 MNHEY, CDR2 SVGAGI. The CDR3 DNA is TGTGCCAGCAGTTATATACAGGGATATCAGCCCCAGCATTTT. Encoded protein: CASSYIQGYQPQHF.

In this sample, this clone turned up a few times. The rearrangement uses TRBV7-9 and TRBJ1-1; D gene unclear. Per germline, CDR1 SEHNR and CDR2 FQNEAQ (reference sequence). This CDR3 contains 12 residues. Trimming left V 3 bases short and J 5 bases short, with 7 bases between. The CDR3 loop is CASSFFLTEAFF. The CDR3 nucleotides are TGTGCCAGCAGCTTCTTTCTAACTGAAGCTTTCTTT.

This chain connects TRBV5-5 to TRBJ2-5, with a weak D call TRBD1 (5 bases). V was shortened by 0 bases and J by 4 bases, with 13 bases between the two germline ends. The CDR3 loop spans 15 amino acids. The germline V gene has CDR1 SGHKS and CDR2 YYEKEE (reference sequence). CDR3 protein: CASSLEPVGRETQYF. CDR3 nucleotides: TGTGCCAGCAGCTTGGAACCGGTGGGGCGAGAGACCCAGTACTTC.

The J gene is TRBJ1-1, the V gene TRBV7-3, with 8 bases fitting TRBD1. J gave up 3 bases and V 5 bases, and 2 bases lay outside the gene matches. Per the germline V gene, CDR1 is SGHTA and CDR2 is FQGTGA. The CDR3 loop spans 13 amino acids. The CDR3 region is CASSLDRDTEAFF. DNA of the CDR3: TGTGCCAGCAGCCTGGACAGGGACACTGAAGCTTTCTTT.

This rearrangement joins TRBV5-1 to TRBJ2-7; 12 bases align to TRBD2. Germline values: CDR1 SGHRS, CDR2 YFSETQ. The length of the CDR3 is 14 residues. Trimming at V came to 5 bases and at J to 7 bases, leaving 7 bases not matched to a gene. CDR3 sequence (DNA): TGCGCCAGCAGAAGACTAGCGGGGGTCGAGGAGCAGTACTTC. Translated: CASRRLAGVEEQYF.

This chain links TRBV5-4 with TRBJ1-2; weak D call: TRBD1 (6 bases). There are 15 residues in the CDR3. From germline, CDR1 is SGHNT and CDR2 YYREEE (reference sequence). V lost 0 bases to trimming and J lost 2 bases, with 11 bases between them. The CDR3 reads CASSLEGGENYGYTF. As DNA, the CDR3 is TGTGCCAGCAGCTTGGAGGGGGGGGAGAACTATGGCTACACCTTC.